This TCR beta chain was found in a study of T-cell reconstitution after alpha-beta-depleted transplantation in children. This sample's TCRbeta library carried unique molecular identifier barcodes. TCRdb processed the PCR reads anew with MiXCR; each CDR3 protein has one entry. The data contain roughly 350,000 distinct CDR3 sequences, 10% of them singletons. Germline assignment: CDR1 MNHEY and CDR2 SVGEGT. Trimming took off 5 bases at V and 7 bases at J, with 15 bases between the two ends. There are 14 residues in the CDR3. The rearrangement uses TRBV6-2 or TRBV6-3 and TRBJ2-1; D call uncertain. This sequence was found in a human donor who donated a stem cell graft to a child with acute lymphoblastic leukemia. The sequences come from PBMCs from the stem cell graft donor, collected from the stem cell graft. This CDR3 reads CASSTPFGPNEQFF. In nucleotides, the CDR3 is TGTGCCAGCAGTACCCCCTTCGGTCCTAATGAGCAGTTCTTC.